This TCR beta chain was sequenced for a study of blood T cell repertoires in COVID-19. Overall study: T cells, B-cell-depleted T cells, or PBMCs supplied cDNA or gDNA.

Authors' data handling: Nucleated cell counts were estimated from reference gene primer amplification. TCRdb keeps only in-frame clones here, not all; method: immunoSEQ multiplex PCR. D and trimming were read from the DNA, whereas the V and J calls and clone size are those reported in that table. This repertoire shows fewer than 200,000 clones, less than 80% found once; its top ten account for around 20%. Germline CDR1 reads LNHDA; CDR2 reads SQIVND (reference sequence). This CDR3 has 13 residues. Trimming shortened V by 5 bases and J by 10 bases, and 15 bases separated the two germline ends. This TCR was recovered from a woman between 65 and 79 years old in a cohort exposed to, infected with or recovered from COVID-19 (not recorded which). The chain has TRBV19 and TRBJ2-1; D not resolved. The sample consisted of PBMCs or T cells enriched from blood (not recorded which). CDR3 protein: CASSSPPTFEQFF. The DNA of the CDR3 is TGTGCCAGTAGTTCCCCACCCACTTTCGAGCAGTTCTTC.